This T cell receptor beta chain was retrieved from a study of blood T cells in healthy people across ages. Notes on the study in general: Versus aged donors, long-lived donors had higher diversity and more naive CD4+ cells.

As concerns this clonotype: Its antigen is undetermined.

A second PCR of about 7 to 12 cycles used a sample-barcoded 5' primer and a J-beta primer mix. TCRdb re-analysed the 5' RACE reads in MiXCR, keeping a single row per CDR3 protein. In the table there are 600,000 to 850,000 distinct CDR3 sequences, about 25% of which are singletons. The same specimen was also included in a second study, on T cells of mothers and their children. Per that paper: The TCR beta CDR3 read count exceeded 9.5 million for each mother and was around 3.1 million for each child. Detection of persistent microchimeric T cell clones did not occur.

The sample consisted of blood. The origin of this receptor is a boy aged 5-17 years in good health.

CDR3 loop: CSARDTGNTDTQYF. The DNA of the CDR3 is TGCAGTGCTAGAGATACGGGGAACACAGATACGCAGTATTTT. The V gene is TRBV20-1, the J gene TRBJ2-3, with D maybe TRBD2 (5 bases). V lost 0 bases to trimming and J lost 2 bases, with 9 bases between them. Germline-derived CDR1 and CDR2 are DFQATT and SNEGSKA (reference sequence). This CDR3 spans 14 amino acids.